This TCR beta chain stems from a study of identical twins. Study observations and caveats: Within twin pairs, the out-of-frame alpha sequences they shared showed excess low generation probability.

Per germline, CDR1 DFQATT and CDR2 SNEGSKA (reference sequence). The CDR3 contains 13 residues. V was clipped by 0 bases and J by 3 bases, with 8 bases between them. Unique molecular identifiers were in the cDNA, with template-switch universal primer binding. MiXCR, applied by TCRdb to the 5' RACE reads, yields one record per CDR3 protein. The sample records nearly 650,000 distinct CDR3 sequences, around 7.5% being singletons. As to this clonotype: What it binds is not known.

This sample also appeared in a second study, on yellow fever vaccine responses in identical twins.

V and J are TRBV20-1 and TRBJ1-2; D perhaps matches TRBD1 (5 bases). Material for sequencing was PBMCs. The TCR was taken from a woman aged 18-29 years in good health. DNA of the CDR3: TGCAGTGCTAGAGAAGCAGGGCACTATGGCTACACCTTC. Amino acids: CSAREAGHYGYTF.